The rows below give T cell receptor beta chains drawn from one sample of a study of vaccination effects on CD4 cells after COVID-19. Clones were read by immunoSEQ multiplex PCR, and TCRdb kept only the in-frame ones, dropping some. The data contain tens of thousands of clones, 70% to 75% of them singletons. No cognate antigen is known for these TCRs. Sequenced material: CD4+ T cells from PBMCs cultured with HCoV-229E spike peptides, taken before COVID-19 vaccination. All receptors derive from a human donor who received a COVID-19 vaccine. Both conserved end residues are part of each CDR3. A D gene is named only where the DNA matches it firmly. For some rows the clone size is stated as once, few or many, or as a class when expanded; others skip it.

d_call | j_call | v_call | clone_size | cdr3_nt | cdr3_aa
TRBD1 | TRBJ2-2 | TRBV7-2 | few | TGTGCCAGCAGCCGCGGGACAGGGGGCACCGGGGAGCTGTTTTTT | CASSRGTGGTGELFF
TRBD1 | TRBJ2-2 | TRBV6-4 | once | TGTGCCAGCAGTGACTCCCTCTCTCGGAATACAGGGGGCGCCTTTCCCGGGGAGCTGTTTTTT | CASSDSLSRNTGGAFPGELFF
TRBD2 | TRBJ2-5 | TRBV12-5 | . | TGTGCTAGTGGTTTGGTGGGGGGGGAGGAGACCCAGTACTTC | CASGLVGGEETQYF
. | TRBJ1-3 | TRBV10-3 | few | TGTGCCATCAGTGAGTCGAGTCAAGGGACTGGAAACACCATATATTTT | CAISESSQGTGNTIYF
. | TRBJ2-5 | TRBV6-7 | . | TGTGCCAGCAGCCGTATGGGGGTGGAGACCCAGTACTTC | CASSRMGVETQYF
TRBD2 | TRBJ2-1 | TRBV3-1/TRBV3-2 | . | TGTGCCAGCAGCCAAGATCTGGCGGGGGGGCCCGGTGAGCAGTTCTTC | CASSQDLAGGPGEQFF
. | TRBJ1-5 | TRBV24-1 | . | TGTGCCACCAGTGAGGGTATTCGTGGAGGGGGTAGCAATCAGCCCCAGCATTTT | CATSEGIRGGGSNQPQHF
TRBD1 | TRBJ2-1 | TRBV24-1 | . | TGTGCCACCAGTGATATCGGGACAGGGTTCAATGAGCAGTTCTTC | CATSDIGTGFNEQFF
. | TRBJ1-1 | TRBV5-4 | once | TGTGCCAGCAGCTTGGTGGGGGGTAAGACTGAAGCTTTCTTT | CASSLVGGKTEAFF
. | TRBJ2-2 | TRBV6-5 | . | TGTGCCAGCAGTTACGCGGGCGCGAGCACCGGGGAGCTGTTTTTT | CASSYAGASTGELFF
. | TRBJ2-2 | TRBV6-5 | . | TGTGCCACCCGGGGGTATATGGACACCGGGGAGCTGTTTTTT | CATRGYMDTGELFF
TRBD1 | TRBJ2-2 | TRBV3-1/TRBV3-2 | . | TGTGCCAGCAGCCTGGACAGGGGGCCCGGGGAGCTGTTTTTT | CASSLDRGPGELFF
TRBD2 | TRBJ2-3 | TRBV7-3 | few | TGTGCCAGCAGCTTAACGGGGGAGGGGCGAAATACGCAGTATTTT | CASSLTGEGRNTQYF
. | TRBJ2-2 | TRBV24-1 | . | TGTGCCACCCGGGACGGCTACACCGGGGAGCTGTTTTTT | CATRDGYTGELFF
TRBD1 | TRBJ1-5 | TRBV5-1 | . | TGCGCCAGCAGCTTGGGTACAGGGGGAGTCGGCAATCAGCCCCAGCATTTT | CASSLGTGGVGNQPQHF
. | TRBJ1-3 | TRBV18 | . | TGTGCCAGCTTCTTGGGAGGGCGCTCTGGAAACACCATATATTTT | CASFLGGRSGNTIYF
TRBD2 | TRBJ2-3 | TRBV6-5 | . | TGTGCCAGTACGCGGGGGGCGGGCACAGATACGCAGTATTTT | CASTRGAGTDTQYF
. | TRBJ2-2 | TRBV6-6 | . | TGTGCCAGCAGCTACCGGGCCCCGAACACCGGGGAGCTGTTTTTT | CASSYRAPNTGELFF
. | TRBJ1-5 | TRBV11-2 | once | TGTGCCAGCAGCTTAAGGGAGAGTCAGCCCCAGCATTTT | CASSLRESQPQHF
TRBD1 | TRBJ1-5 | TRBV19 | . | TGTGCCAGTAACAAACAGGGGCTGGTTCAGCCCCAGCATTTT | CASNKQGLVQPQHF
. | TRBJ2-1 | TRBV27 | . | TGTGCCAGCAGTCAGTGGGCCCCGGGGAATGAGCAGTTCTTC | CASSQWAPGNEQFF
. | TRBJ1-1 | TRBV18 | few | TGTGCCAGCTCACCACCGTTCGAGCAGGGGAAACAAGCTTTCTTT | CASSPPFEQGKQAFF
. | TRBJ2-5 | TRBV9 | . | TGTGCCAGCAGCGTTGGGGGTCAAGAGACCCAGTACTTC | CASSVGGQETQYF
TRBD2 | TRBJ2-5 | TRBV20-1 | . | TGCAGTGCTAATGAAGCGGGGGGCCTGGAGACCCAGTACTTC | CSANEAGGLETQYF
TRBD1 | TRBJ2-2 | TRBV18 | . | TGTGCCAGCTCACCAGCCGGGACAGGGATCGGGGAGCTGTTTTTT | CASSPAGTGIGELFF
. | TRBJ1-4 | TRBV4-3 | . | TGCGCCAGCAGCCAAGGGGGACACAGGGCCTATAATGAAAAACTGTTTTTT | CASSQGGHRAYNEKLFF
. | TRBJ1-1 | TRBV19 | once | TGTGCCAGTAGTATTCGGGGGGGCGACACTGAAGCTTTCTTT | CASSIRGGDTEAFF
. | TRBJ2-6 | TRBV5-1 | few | TGCGCCAGCAGTACTCAGGCTCCCGGCGCTGGGGCCAACGTCCTGACTTTC | CASSTQAPGAGANVLTF
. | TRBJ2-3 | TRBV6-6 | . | TGTGCCAGCAGTCTTATAGGAGGGGAGGCCACAGATACGCAGTATTTT | CASSLIGGEATDTQYF
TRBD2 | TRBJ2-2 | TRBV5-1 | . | TGCGCCAGCAGCTTGTCCGGGGGGTGGAACACCGGGGAGCTGTTTTTT | CASSLSGGWNTGELFF
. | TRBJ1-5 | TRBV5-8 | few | TGTGCCAGCAGCTCCAGGGTTCGTGGCAATCAGCCCCAGCATTTT | CASSSRVRGNQPQHF
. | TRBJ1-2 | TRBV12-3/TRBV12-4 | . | TGTGCCAGCAGTTTAGAACAGGGCTATGGCTACACCTTC | CASSLEQGYGYTF
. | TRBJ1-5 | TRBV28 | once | TGTGCCAGCAGTCCTGCTCAGGGTAGCATTGGCAATCAGCCCCAGCATTTT | CASSPAQGSIGNQPQHF
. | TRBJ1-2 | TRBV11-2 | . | TGTGCCAGCAGCTCAGACCGGAACTATGGCTACACCTTC | CASSSDRNYGYTF
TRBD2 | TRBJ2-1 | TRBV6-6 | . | TGTGCCAGCCGACTAGCGGGGGGAGGGGAGCAGTTCTTC | CASRLAGGGEQFF
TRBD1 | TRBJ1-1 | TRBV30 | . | TGTGCCTGGAGGAGGACAGGGAAAGCTTTCTTT | CAWRRTGKAFF
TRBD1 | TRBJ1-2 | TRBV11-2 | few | TGTGCCAGCAGCCCGATCGGGACAGGGCGAATTGCTGGCTACACCTTC | CASSPIGTGRIAGYTF
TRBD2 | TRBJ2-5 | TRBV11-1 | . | TGTGCCAGCAGCTCTAGCGGGGGCCGGGTAGAGACCCAGTACTTC | CASSSSGGRVETQYF
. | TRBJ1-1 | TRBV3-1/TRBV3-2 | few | TGTGCCAGCAGCCTGGGGGGCCTGAACACTGAAGCTTTCTTT | CASSLGGLNTEAFF
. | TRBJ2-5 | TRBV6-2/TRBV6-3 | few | TGTGCCAGCAGCGGAATCCAGGGACTTTGGGGTGCCAAGGAGACCCAGTACTTC | CASSGIQGLWGAKETQYF
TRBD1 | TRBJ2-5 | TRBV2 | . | TGTGCCAGCAGTGTGGACAGGGGGTTATATGAGACCCAGTACTTC | CASSVDRGLYETQYF
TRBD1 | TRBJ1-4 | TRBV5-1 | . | TGCGCCAGCAGCTCCGTATACAGGGGGCAGGATGAAAAACTGTTTTTT | CASSSVYRGQDEKLFF
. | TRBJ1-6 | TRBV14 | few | TGTGCCAGCAGCCTAGGACTAAGTCGATCACCCCTCCACTTT | CASSLGLSRSPLHF
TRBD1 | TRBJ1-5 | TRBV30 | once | TGTGCCTGGAGTGTAAGGGCAGGGGGAAATCAGCCCCAGCATTTT | CAWSVRAGGNQPQHF
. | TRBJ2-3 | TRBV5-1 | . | TGCGCCAGCAGCTGGGATCAGGATACGCAGTATTTT | CASSWDQDTQYF
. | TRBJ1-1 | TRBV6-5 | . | TGTGCCAGCAGCCGCGGGAACACTGAAGCTTTCTTT | CASSRGNTEAFF
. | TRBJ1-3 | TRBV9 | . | TGTGCCAGCAGCCAGTCCCCGGACAGATCACCCTCTGGAAACACCATATATTTT | CASSQSPDRSPSGNTIYF
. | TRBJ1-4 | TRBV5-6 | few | TGTGCCAGCAGCTTGGATCGGGGAATCGCTGAAAAACTGTTTTTT | CASSLDRGIAEKLFF
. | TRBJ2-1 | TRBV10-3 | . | TGTGCCATCAGGGGTGAGGGGGGCAATGAGCAGTTCTTC | CAIRGEGGNEQFF
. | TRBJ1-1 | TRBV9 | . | TGTGCCAGCAGCGTATCAGGGTTGAATATGAACACTGAAGCTTTCTTT | CASSVSGLNMNTEAFF
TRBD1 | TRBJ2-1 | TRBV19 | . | TGTGCCAGTAGTATCCAACAGGGGGTGGTCAATGAGCAGTTCTTC | CASSIQQGVVNEQFF
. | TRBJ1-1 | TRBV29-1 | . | TGCAGCGTTGAACGGACGCCGAACACTGAAGCTTTCTTT | CSVERTPNTEAFF
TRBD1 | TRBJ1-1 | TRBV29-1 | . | TGCAGCGCGGACAGGGTAATGTTGACTGAAGCTTTCTTT | CSADRVMLTEAFF